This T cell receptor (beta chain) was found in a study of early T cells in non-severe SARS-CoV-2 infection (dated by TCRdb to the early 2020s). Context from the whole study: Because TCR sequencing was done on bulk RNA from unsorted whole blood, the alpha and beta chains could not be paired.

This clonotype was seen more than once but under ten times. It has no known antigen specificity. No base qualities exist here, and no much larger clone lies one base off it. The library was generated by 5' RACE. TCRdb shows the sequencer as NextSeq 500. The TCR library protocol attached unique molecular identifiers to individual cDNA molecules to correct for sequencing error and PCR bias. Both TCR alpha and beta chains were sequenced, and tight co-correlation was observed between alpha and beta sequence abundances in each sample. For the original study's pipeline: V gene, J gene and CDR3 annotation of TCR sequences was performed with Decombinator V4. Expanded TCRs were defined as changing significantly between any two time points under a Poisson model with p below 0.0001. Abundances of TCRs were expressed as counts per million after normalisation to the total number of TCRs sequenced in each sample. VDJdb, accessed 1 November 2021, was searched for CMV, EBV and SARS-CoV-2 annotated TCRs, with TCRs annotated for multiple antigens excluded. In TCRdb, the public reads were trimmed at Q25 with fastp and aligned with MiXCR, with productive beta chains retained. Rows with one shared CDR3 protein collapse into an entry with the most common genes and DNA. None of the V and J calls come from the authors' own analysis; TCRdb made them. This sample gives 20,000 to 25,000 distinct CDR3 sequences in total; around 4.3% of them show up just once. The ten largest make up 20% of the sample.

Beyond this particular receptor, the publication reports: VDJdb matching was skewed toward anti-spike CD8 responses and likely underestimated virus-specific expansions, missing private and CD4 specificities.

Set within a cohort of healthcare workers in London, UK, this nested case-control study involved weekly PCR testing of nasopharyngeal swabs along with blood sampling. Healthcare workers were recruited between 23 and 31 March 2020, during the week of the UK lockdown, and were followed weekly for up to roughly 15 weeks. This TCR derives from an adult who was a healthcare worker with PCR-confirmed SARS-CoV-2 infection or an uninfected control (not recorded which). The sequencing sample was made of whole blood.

The CDR3 region has the sequence CSAKIKGSGANVLTF. Read as DNA, the sequence is TGCAGTGCGAAGATCAAGGGGTCTGGGGCCAACGTCCTGACTTTC. The sequence links TRBV20-1 to TRBJ2-6, with TRBD1 as a weak D call on 5 bases. As encoded in the germline V gene (reference sequence), CDR1 is DFQATT while CDR2 is SNEGSKA. Trimming takes 6 bases from V and 1 base from J, and the germline ends sit 13 bases apart. Reading from cysteine to phenylalanine, the CDR3 counts 15 amino acids. Left in the record is the CDR3 DNA by itself, 45 bases read in frame from the first base.